The clone carrying this T cell receptor (beta chain) was detected only a few times. No antigen is known for it. TCRdb reprocessed the RT-PCR reads with MiXCR, giving one entry per CDR3 protein. The data show roughly 670,000 distinct CDR3 sequences, with around 15% seen just once and less than 9% held by the top ten. This sample was taken from a study of response to subunit inactivated influenza vaccine. Study-wide results and limits: After each seasonal influenza vaccination, few new T cells are recruited, the authors suggested.

The J segment lost 4 bases and the V segment lost 4 bases, leaving 9 bases of the junction unmatched. CDR3 length: 15 amino acids. This specimen consisted of PBMCs from blood, obtained roughly 15 days before vaccination. The sequence came from a man in his forties or fifties who received an inactivated influenza vaccine. This chain joins TRBV12-3 or TRBV12-4 and TRBJ2-5; 7 bases are a match to TRBD2. As DNA, the CDR3 is TGTGCCAGCAGTTCGCGGACTAGAACTGGAGAGACCCAGTACTTC. Residues: CASSSRTRTGETQYF.